Here is one TCR beta chain with its context. The antigen it binds to is not known. No base qualities exist here, and no much larger clone lies one base off it. To estimate absolute template abundance from read counts, synthetic TCR analog templates were spiked into each PCR. Using the immunoSEQ assay, TCRbeta CDR3 regions were amplified from genomic DNA with bias-controlled V and J gene primers. Rearranged TCRbeta segments were sequenced at approximately 20X coverage. Per the source publication's procedure: Clustering was used to correct sequencing errors, and CDR3s were annotated against IMGT so that V, D and J genes could be assigned. Only productive TCRbeta rearrangements were used in downstream analyses, excluding out-of-frame or stop-codon sequences. To compute clonality, Shannon entropy was normalized by the log of the number of unique productive sequences and then subtracted from one. Fisher's exact test with Benjamini-Hochberg correction, using a cutoff of adjusted p below 0.01, was how clones that differed between time points or between blood and tumor were identified. The clones in this table, taken by TCRdb from immuneACCESS, are in-frame only. Not every clone is retained; where verified, under half of the shortfall comes from an unresolved V gene, and the cause of the rest is unknown. That table is the source of V, J and clone size, and D and trimming were worked out from the DNA. The sample contains some 77,000 clones, approximately 90% of them found a single time. The ten most abundant clones make up about 6% of the sample.

This specimen comes from a study of PD-L1 blockade in urothelial cancer (dated 2017 in TCRdb). With respect to the entire study: All patients started therapy at some point between 2014 and 2016 and received atezolizumab 1,200 mg intravenously every 3 weeks. About 85% of the roughly 30 patients were males with bladder-origin urothelial cancer, and about 60% of the 29 reported a prior smoking history. The study was an exploratory multi-omic analysis of somatic, immune and clinical correlates of response to PD-L1 blockade with atezolizumab in urothelial cancer. A median of roughly 140,000 T cells and roughly 80,000 unique TCRs was obtained from blood samples, and a median clonality of roughly 0.082 was observed. In the same patients, pretreatment tumors underwent whole exome sequencing and RNA sequencing in addition to TCR sequencing. Pretreatment tumor samples, along with matched peripheral blood collected serially before and after atezolizumab treatment, underwent TCR sequencing. An ECOG performance status of 0 or 1 was recorded for the patients, and 0 to 3 prior chemotherapy regimens had been received by the patients. Around 29 patients had pretreatment blood TCR-seq, about 24 had at least one posttreatment blood collection, and about 24 had tumor TCR-seq. Blood samples were analyzed at 3 weeks after treatment start (second dose) and at 6 weeks after treatment start. Durable clinical benefit was defined as progression-free survival longer than 6 months, and TCR features were also tested against progression-free and overall survival. Durable clinical benefit was achieved by nine patients but not by the remaining 20. Results and caveats for the whole study, not just this receptor: A pretreatment peripheral blood TCR clonality below the median was linked to improved progression-free and overall survival. Patients with durable benefit showed greater expansion of tumor-associated TCR clones in peripheral blood 3 weeks after starting treatment (n of about 20, p = 0.022). Small sample size (n ≈ 28) and many exploratory analyses mean the results are intended to be hypothesis-generating.

The CDR3 goes from the cysteine to the phenylalanine over 13 residues. Left in the record is the CDR3 DNA by itself, 39 bases read in frame from the first base. Sequences KGHSH (CDR1) and LQKENI (CDR2) are obtained from the germline V gene. V was cut back by 2 bases and J by 5 bases, leaving a gap of 7 bases between them. A total of approximately 27 patients with locally advanced or metastatic urothelial carcinoma, treated at Memorial Sloan Kettering on a trial protocol, made up the cohort. Peripheral blood mononuclear cells were collected from each patient pretreatment and during treatment, giving between 1 and 8 total time points per patient. The Qiagen DNeasy Blood extraction kit was used to purify genomic DNA from total PBMCs and tumor samples. PBMCs were collected pretreatment and during treatment, and were isolated and stored as previously described.

The rearrangement joined TRBV18 to TRBJ1-5, with no confident D gene call. This material consisted of PBMCs, taken around atezolizumab (anti-PD-L1) treatment. This sequence was found in a woman in her 70s with urothelial cancer. The CDR3 reads CASSPSADQPQHF. Here is the DNA: TGTGCCAGCTCACCAAGCGCAGATCAGCCCCAGCATTTT.